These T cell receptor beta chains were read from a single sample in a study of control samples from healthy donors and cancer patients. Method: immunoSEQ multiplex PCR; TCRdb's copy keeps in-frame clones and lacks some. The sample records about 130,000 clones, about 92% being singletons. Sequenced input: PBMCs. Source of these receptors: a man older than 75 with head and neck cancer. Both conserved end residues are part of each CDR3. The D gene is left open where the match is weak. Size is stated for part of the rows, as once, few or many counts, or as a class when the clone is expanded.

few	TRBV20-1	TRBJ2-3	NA	TGCAGTGCTAGTCGACAGCGTGGAGGAACAGATACGCAGTATTTT	CSASRQRGGTDTQYF
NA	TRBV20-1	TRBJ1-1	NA	TGCAGTGCTAGTCGTACCCTGAACACTGAAGCTTTCTTT	CSASRTLNTEAFF
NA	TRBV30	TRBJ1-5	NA	TGTGCCTGGAGCGGCGGATCAAGCAATCAGCCCCAGCATTTT	CAWSGGSSNQPQHF
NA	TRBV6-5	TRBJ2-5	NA	TGTGCCAGCAGCCTACCAGGGATTGAGACCCAGTACTTC	CASSLPGIETQYF
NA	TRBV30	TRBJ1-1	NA	TGTGCCTGTTACCGAGGCGGACACACTGAAGCTTTCTTT	CACYRGGHTEAFF
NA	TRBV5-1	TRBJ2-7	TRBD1	TGCGCCAGCAGCCAGGGGTCCGGGACAGGGAGGGACGAGCAGTACTTC	CASSQGSGTGRDEQYF
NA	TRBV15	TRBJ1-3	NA	TGTGCCACCAGCAGAGGGGCCTGGCGCAGCTCCATCTCTGGAAACACCATATATTTT	CATSRGAWRSSISGNTIYF
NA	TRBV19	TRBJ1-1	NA	TGTGCCAGTAGCCTGGCAGGGAAGACTGAAGCTTTCTTT	CASSLAGKTEAFF
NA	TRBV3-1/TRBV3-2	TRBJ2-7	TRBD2	TGTGCCAGCAGCCCAGGACTAGCGGGATTCTACGAGCAGTACTTC	CASSPGLAGFYEQYF
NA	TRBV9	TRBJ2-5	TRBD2	TGTGCCAGCAGCGCGGTGATAGCGGGGGGCCAAGAGACCCAGTACTTC	CASSAVIAGGQETQYF
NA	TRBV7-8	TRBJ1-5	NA	TGTGCCAGCAGCTTGGGTGGGCAGTGGGGGGACAATCAGCCCCAGCATTTT	CASSLGGQWGDNQPQHF
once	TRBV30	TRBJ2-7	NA	TGTGCCTGGGCAGGGACCTACGAGCAGTACTTC	CAWAGTYEQYF
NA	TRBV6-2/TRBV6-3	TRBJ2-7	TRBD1	TGTGCCAGCAGTACCAGGACAGGGAGCTACGAGCAGTACTTC	CASSTRTGSYEQYF
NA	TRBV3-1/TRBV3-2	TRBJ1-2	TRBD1	TGTGCCAGCAGCCAAGATCTGGGGACAGGGGTACGGGGCTACACCTTC	CASSQDLGTGVRGYTF
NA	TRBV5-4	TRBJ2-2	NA	TGTGCCAGCGGGATCGGCACCGGGGAGCTGTTTTTT	CASGIGTGELFF
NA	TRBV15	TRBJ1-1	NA	TGTGCCACCAGCAGAGGAACGGGACGGAACGCTTTCTTT	CATSRGTGRNAFF
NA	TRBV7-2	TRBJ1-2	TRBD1	TGTGCCAGCAGCCCGCGGACAGGGGATGGGTATGGCTACACCTTC	CASSPRTGDGYGYTF
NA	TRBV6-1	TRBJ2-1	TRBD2	TGTGCCAGCAGTGAACCGGGCGGGAGGGGGGAGGATGAGCAGTTCTTC	CASSEPGGRGEDEQFF
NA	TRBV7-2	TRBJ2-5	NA	TGTGCCAGCAGCTTAGGAACTTTCGAGACCCAGTACTTC	CASSLGTFETQYF